This entry lists 21 T cell receptor beta chains sequenced from one sample in a study of cytomegalovirus exposure and HLA in healthy donors. The PCR contained 60 Vbeta and 13 Jbeta primers. This table comes from immunoSEQ multiplex PCR, and its TCRdb copy is limited to in-frame clones, with some not included. The sample includes about 150,000 clones, under 70% of them seen just once. The source material was PBMCs. The source of these receptors is a woman younger than 45 in good health and CMV-seropositive.

This clone was observed a few times. Other DNA variants within this sample encode the same CDR3. This chain links TRBV27 with TRBJ2-3; 9 nucleotides align to TRBD2. The V and J ends lost 3 bases and 1 base, in that order; junction bases with no gene match: 2. From germline, CDR1 is MNHEY and CDR2 SMNVEV (reference sequence). This CDR3 region has 15 residues. CDR3 sequence reads: CASSFLAGGTDTQYF. The CDR3 DNA sequence: TGTGCCAGCAGTTTTTTAGCGGGGGGCACAGATACGCAGTATTTT.

This chain uses TRBV2 with TRBJ2-7, with D tentatively TRBD1 (6 bases). Trimming cost V 8 bases and J 6 bases, with 20 bases left between them. The CDR3 loop spans 14 amino acids. Germline values: CDR1 SNHLY, CDR2 FYNNEI. The CDR3 DNA is TGTGCCAGCGTAAACAGGGTGGGTACCGGCGAGCAGTACTTC. It yields the protein CASVNRVGTGEQYF.

This chain uses TRBV7-9 with TRBJ2-2; TRBD1 aligns across 7 bases. Germline CDR1 is SEHNR and CDR2 is FQNEAQ (reference sequence). CDR3 length equals 13 residues. J gave up 5 bases and V 4 bases, and 1 base lay outside the gene matches. The CDR3 region is CASSYRGTGELFF. The CDR3, as DNA: TGTGCCAGCAGCTACAGGGGAACCGGGGAGCTGTTTTTT.

This clone was detected only a few times. V gene TRBV10-3 combines with J gene TRBJ2-3; 8 bases fit TRBD2. The junction had 3 bases not matched to a gene; V was cut back by 5 bases and J by 2 bases. This CDR3 has 14 amino acids. The V gene's germline CDR1 is ENHRY and CDR2 SYGVKD. CDR3 nucleotide sequence: TGTGCCATCAGTCGAGCGGGAGACACAGATACGCAGTATTTT. It encodes CAISRAGDTDTQYF.

In DNA, the CDR3 is TGCGCCAGCAGCCAAGTAGGAAGCGCTATGAGCTACACCTTC. This translates into CASSQVGSAMSYTF. The chain couples TRBV4-1 to TRBJ1-2; D is unresolved. The CDR3 is 14 residues long. Germline V CDR1 and CDR2: MGHRA, YSYEKL. V dropped 1 base and J dropped 9 bases, with 15 bases sitting between them.

The V call is TRBV28, the J call TRBJ1-2; 12 bases are a match to TRBD1. Germline V gives CDR1 MDHEN, CDR2 SYDVKM. With V trimmed by 10 bases and J by 8 bases, 11 bases remained unmatched. The CDR3 consists of 14 residues. CDR3 in amino acids: CATRRRDRGQGYTF. The CDR3 DNA reads TGTGCCACTCGTAGGCGGGACAGGGGGCAAGGCTACACCTTC.

The chain is built from TRBV5-1 and TRBJ2-1; possible D gene TRBD1, 6 bases. Per germline, CDR1 SGHRS and CDR2 YFSETQ. The V end lost 3 bases, the J end lost 7 bases, and 20 bases lay between the germline ends. The CDR3 runs 16 residues. CDR3 residues: CASSSNRQVRLNEQFF. The CDR3 DNA reads TGCGCCAGCAGCTCCAACAGACAGGTCCGGTTGAATGAGCAGTTCTTC.

The chain uses TRBV5-6 and TRBJ1-5; TRBD1 matches 8 bases. The CDR3 totals 14 residues. J was trimmed by 2 bases and V by 4 bases; bases with no gene match: 2. Germline assignment: CDR1 SGHDT and CDR2 YYEEEE. The CDR3 nucleotides are TGTGCCAGCAGCATACAGGGGGGCAATCAGCCCCAGCATTTT. It encodes CASSIQGGNQPQHF. The full variable domain, in which reference TRBV5-6 and TRBJ1-5 provide the parts outside the CDR3, is DAGVTQSPTHLIKTRGQQVTLRCSPKSGHDTVSWYQQALGQGPQFIFQYYEEEERQRGNFPDRFSGHQFPNYSSELNVNALLLGDSALYLCASSIQGGNQPQHFGDGTRLSIL.

The chain couples TRBV7-6 to TRBJ2-3, with a possible D match to TRBD2 (5 bases). V gave up 4 bases and J gave up 2 bases, with 10 bases separating them. Germline loops: CDR1 SGHVS, CDR2 FNYEAQ. The length of the CDR3 is 14 residues. The CDR3 coding sequence is TGTGCCAGCAGCTCGCCCGGGGACACAGATACGCAGTATTTT. Protein: CASSSPGDTDTQYF.

The V call is TRBV5-1, the J call TRBJ1-1; no clear D gene. CDR3 length: 16 residues. Per the germline V gene, CDR1 is SGHRS and CDR2 is YFSETQ. V was cut by 2 bases and J by 0 bases, with 14 bases left in between. The CDR3 nucleotides read TGCGCCAGCAGCTTAATGGGAGCCTTCATGAACACTGAAGCTTTCTTT. Translating gives CASSLMGAFMNTEAFF.

The chain combines TRBV18 with TRBJ2-2, with D perhaps matching TRBD2 (6 bases). The CDR3 contains 15 residues. With 1 base removed from V and 3 bases from J, the gap between germline ends came to 9 bases. CDR1 and CDR2 (germline): KGHSH, LQKENI. This chain's CDR3 is CASSPLAEYTGELFF. Here the CDR3 DNA reads TGTGCCAGCTCACCACTAGCGGAGTACACCGGGGAGCTGTTTTTT.

The J gene is TRBJ2-5, the V gene TRBV7-9, with 7 positions matching TRBD1. Germline values: CDR1 SEHNR, CDR2 FQNEAQ (reference sequence). The CDR3 covers 15 residues. Germline trimming cut 1 base from V and 1 base from J; bases unmatched to any gene: 3. The CDR3 is CASSLGGDSQETQYF. The CDR3 nucleotides are TGTGCCAGCAGCTTAGGAGGGGACAGCCAAGAGACCCAGTACTTC.

This chain uses TRBV10-1 with TRBJ2-3; D not certain. This CDR3 contains 15 residues. CDR1 and CDR2 (germline): WNHNN, SYGVQD (reference sequence). V lost 0 bases and J lost 0, with 7 bases in between. CDR3 DNA sequence: TGCGCCAGCAGTGAGTCGACGACTAGCACAGATACGCAGTATTTT. Translating gives CASSESTTSTDTQYF.

This sequence joins TRBV7-2 and TRBJ2-7, with 8 bases that match TRBD1. Unmatched junction bases numbered 5, after V lost 4 bases and J lost 3 bases. The CDR3 consists of 14 residues. Germline V gene data show CDR1 as SGHTA and CDR2 as FQGNSA. The CDR3 region has the DNA TGTGCCAGCAGCTCCGGACAGGGAGGCTACGAGCAGTACTTC. Translation gives CASSSGQGGYEQYF.

The V and J genes are TRBV11-3 and TRBJ1-1; D unclear. The germline V gene has CDR1 SGHNT and CDR2 YENEEA. V lost 1 base and J 8 bases, leaving 20 bases between the germline ends. The CDR3 consists of 16 residues. The CDR3 protein is CASSLGVRAGLDEAFF. The DNA of the CDR3 is TGTGCCAGCAGCTTAGGAGTACGGGCGGGCCTCGACGAAGCTTTCTTT.

The chain carries TRBV10-3 and TRBJ1-2; D call uncertain. The CDR3 is 15 amino acids. Germline V gene lookup returns CDR1 ENHRY and CDR2 SYGVKD. The germline V and J ends were trimmed by 3 bases and 8 bases, with 19 bases remaining between them. This CDR3 reads CAISDMLGEFGGYTF. The CDR3 DNA sequence: TGTGCCATCAGTGATATGCTCGGCGAATTCGGGGGCTACACCTTC.

The gene calls are TRBV28 and TRBJ1-5; 9 bases are a match to TRBD1. This CDR3 is built from 17 residues. Germline trimming cut 1 base from V and 11 bases from J; bases unmatched to any gene: 15. From germline, CDR1 is MDHEN and CDR2 SYDVKM. CDR3 DNA sequence: TGTGCCAGCAGTTTATTCGGACAGGGGACGCGATTAGGGGCCCAGCATTTT. It specifies CASSLFGQGTRLGAQHF.

V and J are TRBV7-6 and TRBJ2-2; D gene ambiguous. Germline V gene data show CDR1 as SGHVS and CDR2 as FNYEAQ. CDR3 length equals 15 residues. V dropped 3 bases and J dropped 2 bases, with 10 bases sitting between them. The CDR3 DNA sequence: TGTGCCAGCAGCTTCCGACGGAGTAACACCGGGGAGCTGTTTTTT. This gives the protein CASSFRRSNTGELFF.

The chain has TRBV2 and TRBJ2-7; tentative D call: TRBD2 (6 bases). Trimming removed 8 bases at V and 4 bases at J, with 9 bases between. Germline V gene lookup returns CDR1 SNHLY and CDR2 FYNNEI. CDR3 size: 11 residues. DNA for the CDR3: TGTGCCAGCCGGGGAGGATACGAGCAGTACTTC. Residues: CASRGGYEQYF.

This clone has only a few counts. This chain connects TRBV7-9 to TRBJ1-1; D may be TRBD1 (6 bases). This CDR3 region has 12 residues. Trimming took 5 bases from V and 6 from J, leaving 10 bases between them. Germline V gene data show CDR1 as SEHNR and CDR2 as FQNEAQ (reference sequence). The chain's CDR3 is CASSAPGAEAFF. The DNA for the CDR3 is TGTGCCAGCAGCGCACCAGGGGCTGAAGCTTTCTTT.

The table lists this clone with a few counts. V usage is TRBV7-9 and J usage is TRBJ2-5, with D possibly TRBD2 on 6 matching bases. The V end lost 8 bases, the J end lost 3 bases, and 19 bases lay between the germline ends. Germline CDR1 SEHNR, CDR2 FQNEAQ (reference sequence). The CDR3 loop spans 15 amino acids. CDR3 nucleotide sequence: TGTGCCAGCGAATTGGGGGGAGGCCGGAAAGAGACCCAGTACTTC. It specifies CASELGGGRKETQYF. The full variable domain, completed using reference TRBV7-9 and TRBJ2-5, is DTGVSQNPRHKITKRGQNVTFRCDPISEHNRLYWYRQTLGQGPEFLTYFQNEAQLEKSRLLSDRFSAERPKGSFSTLEIQRTEQGDSAMYLCASELGGGRKETQYFGPGTRLLVL.